A single sample is the source of the 12 T cell receptor beta chains below, sequenced in a study of blood T cell repertoires in COVID-19. Generated by immunoSEQ multiplex PCR, the TCRdb table keeps only in-frame clones and is missing some. The repertoire includes around 160,000 clones, 80% to 90% of them detected once, and around 8.2% sits in the top ten. The sequenced material came from peripheral blood. The receptors were gathered from a man between 60 and 75 years old with acute or convalescent COVID-19.

This chain joins TRBV7-7 and TRBJ2-3; D possibly corresponds to TRBD2 (6 bases). With 5 bases removed from V and 1 base from J, the gap between germline ends came to 16 bases. Germline CDR1 is SSHAT and CDR2 is FNYEAQ (reference sequence). The CDR3 has 16 residues. The CDR3 bases are TGTGCCAGCAGCCGTGGGACTTCCACAGGCACAGATACGCAGTATTTT. This codes for CASSRGTSTGTDTQYF.

This chain connects TRBV29-1 to TRBJ1-3; 7 bases fit TRBD1. V dropped 2 bases and J dropped 8; count of bases not matched to a gene: 3. The CDR3 sequence is 12 residues long. Germline V gene data show CDR1 as SQVTM and CDR2 as ANQGSEA. CDR3 bases: TGCAGCGTTGAAACCGGGACAGACACCATATATTTT. It encodes CSVETGTDTIYF.

The CDR3 protein is CASSLAGRGETQYF. DNA for the CDR3: TGCGCCAGCAGCTTGGCTGGCAGAGGGGAGACCCAGTACTTC. V is TRBV5-1 and J is TRBJ2-5; the D gene is possibly TRBD2 (5 bases). The V end was cut by 0 bases, the J end by 5 bases, with 11 bases between. The CDR3 runs to 14 residues. Looked up from germline, CDR1 is SGHRS and CDR2 is YFSETQ.

The gene calls are TRBV5-4 and TRBJ2-2; 10 bases line up with TRBD2. This CDR3 spans 16 amino acids. V lost 3 bases to trimming and J lost 6 bases; unmatched junction nucleotides: 8. Germline V gene lookup returns CDR1 SGHNT and CDR2 YYREEE (reference sequence). The CDR3 bases are TGTGCCAGCAGCTCGCCGGGACTAGCGTTGCCCGGGGAGCTGTTTTTT. Amino acids: CASSSPGLALPGELFF.

This clone was seen more than once but under ten times. The gene calls are TRBV28 and TRBJ2-1; a weak D match, TRBD2 (5 bases). CDR1 and CDR2 (germline): MDHEN, SYDVKM. The V gene lost 3 bases and the J gene lost 5 bases, with 11 bases spanning the gap. The CDR3 sequence is 14 residues long. The CDR3 spells CASSFRTLNNEQFF. CDR3 bases: TGTGCCAGCAGTTTCCGGACTCTGAACAATGAGCAGTTCTTC. Drawing the rest from reference TRBV28 and TRBJ2-1, the complete variable domain is DVKVTQSSRYLVKRTGEKVFLECVQDMDHENMFWYRQDPGLGLRLIYFSYDVKMKEKGDIPEGYSVSREKKERFSLILESASTNQTSMYLCASSFRTLNNEQFFGPGTRLTVL.

J is TRBJ2-6 and V is TRBV9; TRBD2 matches at 9 bases. The CDR3 sequence is 16 residues long. V dropped 5 bases and J dropped 0; count of bases not matched to a gene: 3. Germline-derived CDR1 and CDR2 are SGDLS and YYNGEE. CDR3: CASRREGGSGANVLTF. The CDR3 coding sequence is TGTGCCAGCAGGCGGGAGGGAGGCTCTGGGGCCAACGTCCTGACTTTC.

This clone came up once. The chain combines TRBV12-3 or TRBV12-4 with TRBJ1-6, with no clear D. V was pared by 4 bases and J by 8 bases, with 6 bases between. CDR3 length: 12 amino acids. CDR3 loop: CASSSGDSPLHF. The CDR3 DNA is TGTGCCAGCAGTTCCGGAGATTCACCCCTCCACTTT.

V gene TRBV5-4 combines with J gene TRBJ2-1; 8 bases are shared with TRBD2. V lost 3 bases, J lost 9 bases, and 17 bases stayed unmatched. Germline CDR1 reads SGHNT; CDR2 reads YYREEE (reference sequence). This CDR3 is built from 17 residues. Written as DNA, the CDR3 is TGTGCCAGCAGCTCCTTAGCATCAGGACTAGCTAAGAGTGAGCAGTTCTTC. Residues: CASSSLASGLAKSEQFF.

This clone is a singleton in its sample. The chain combines TRBV3-1 (or the pseudogene TRBV3-2) with TRBJ2-2, with no clear D. This CDR3 comprises 13 residues. Germline loops: CDR1 LGHDT, CDR2 YNNKEL (reference sequence). The V gene lost 3 bases and the J gene lost 8 bases, with 10 bases spanning the gap. This CDR3 is CASSHRPTGELFF. The CDR3 DNA is TGTGCCAGCAGCCACAGACCGACTGGGGAGCTGTTTTTT.

The J gene is TRBJ2-2, the V gene TRBV29-1; 7 bases are a match to TRBD2. Germline V gives CDR1 SQVTM, CDR2 ANQGSEA. The CDR3 loop spans 13 amino acids. Losses at the gene ends were 6 bases for V and 2 bases for J; bases not matched to a gene: 3. The DNA of the CDR3 is TGCAGCGTAGGGACTACCAACACCGGGGAGCTGTTTTTT. This encodes CSVGTTNTGELFF.

The rearrangement links TRBV7-9 to TRBJ1-3; D remains ambiguous. V was trimmed by 3 bases and J by 5 bases, leaving 14 bases between them. The CDR3 has 15 amino acids. CDR1 SEHNR and CDR2 FQNEAQ come from the germline V gene (reference sequence). The CDR3 DNA reads as TGTGCCAGCAGCTTTTTTCAGTCAACCCGAAACACCATATATTTT. As protein: CASSFFQSTRNTIYF.

The chain carries TRBV10-3 and TRBJ2-7, with 7 bases that match TRBD1. V was pared by 1 base and J by 2 bases, with 8 bases of the junction left unmatched. Germline CDR1 and CDR2: ENHRY and SYGVKD. The CDR3 loop spans 16 amino acids. Here the CDR3 DNA reads TGTGCCATCAGTGAGTTGACGGGACAGAGAGCCTACGAGCAGTACTTC. Translation gives CAISELTGQRAYEQYF.